The next 24 T cell receptor beta chains were all read from a single sample in a study of cytomegalovirus exposure and HLA in healthy donors. The primer mix had 60 Vbeta and 13 Jbeta primers. TCRdb keeps only in-frame clones here, not all; method: immunoSEQ multiplex PCR. Of roughly 250,000 clones listed, 75% to 90% were seen once; the top ten hold 0.3% to 0.35%. Sequenced input: PBMCs. These receptors were obtained from a girl aged 2 to 9 in good health and CMV-seronegative.

V is TRBV6-1 and J is TRBJ2-7; 7 positions agree with TRBD1. Germline loops: CDR1 MNHNS, CDR2 SASEGT. The ends lost 7 bases at V and 3 bases at J; junction bases unmatched: 9. CDR3 length: 14 amino acids. CDR3 sequence (DNA): TGTGCCAGCATCAGGGACAGCCTTGGCTACGAGCAGTACTTC. It is translated as CASIRDSLGYEQYF.

The chain carries TRBV28 and TRBJ1-6; D possibly corresponds to TRBD1 (5 bases). CDR1 and CDR2 from the germline V gene are MDHEN and SYDVKM. The V end lost 5 bases, the J end lost 7 bases, and 15 bases lay between the germline ends. The CDR3 totals 15 residues. The CDR3 reads CASSPARGQNSPLHF. In DNA form, the CDR3 reads TGTGCCAGCAGTCCGGCGCGGGGCCAAAATTCACCCCTCCACTTT.

The gene calls are TRBV7-9 and TRBJ2-7; D may be TRBD1 (6 bases). V was shortened by 2 bases and J by 4 bases, with 15 bases between the two germline ends. The V gene's germline CDR1 is SEHNR and CDR2 FQNEAQ (reference sequence). The CDR3 extends over 15 amino acids. CDR3 nucleotide sequence: TGTGCCAGCAGCTTATTAAAGAGACAGGAGTACGAGCAGTACTTC. It translates to CASSLLKRQEYEQYF.

The rearrangement uses TRBV7-9 and TRBJ2-1, with D possibly matching TRBD2 (5 bases). Trimming shortened V by 1 base and J by 9 bases, and 16 bases separated the two germline ends. Germline V gene sequence: CDR1 SEHNR, CDR2 FQNEAQ (reference sequence). CDR3 length: 15 amino acids. The CDR3 nucleotides are TGTGCCAGCAGCTTAGTCCTACTAGATTGGGGTGAGCAGTTCTTC. It encodes CASSLVLLDWGEQFF.

V and J are TRBV15 and TRBJ1-5, with D possibly TRBD1 on 5 matching bases. Between the trimmed V and J ends, which lost 0 bases and 0 bases, there was a span of 15 bases. The CDR3 has 18 amino acids. Germline values: CDR1 LNHNV, CDR2 YYDKDF (reference sequence). DNA for the CDR3: TGTGCCACCAGCAGAGAGCCGTTGGGGCCTTATAGCAATCAGCCCCAGCATTTT. Translating gives CATSREPLGPYSNQPQHF.

The chain recombines TRBV7-8 with TRBJ2-7; possibly TRBD2 for D (6 bases). Germline CDR1 reads SGHVS; CDR2 reads FQNEAQ. The length of the CDR3 is 12 residues. The V end lost 3 bases, the J end lost 7 bases, and 10 bases lay between the germline ends. This CDR3 is CASSLRLVEQYF. The CDR3 DNA is TGTGCCAGCAGCTTGCGACTAGTTGAGCAGTACTTC.

V gene TRBV4-1 combines with J gene TRBJ1-2; 11 bases line up with TRBD1. The CDR3 is 15 residues long. After removal of 0 bases from V and 8 bases from J, the junction contained 5 bases not matched to a gene. Per the germline V gene, CDR1 is MGHRA and CDR2 is YSYEKL. Written as DNA, the CDR3 is TGCGCCAGCAGCCAAGAGAGGACAGGGGGCGACGGCTACACCTTC. Translating gives CASSQERTGGDGYTF.

The chain uses TRBV11-2 and TRBJ2-3; D perhaps matches TRBD2 (7 bases). Germline CDR1 SGHAT, CDR2 FQNNGV. This CDR3 has 15 amino acids. Deletions cut 1 base from V and 8 bases from J, with 16 bases between. CDR3 in amino acids: CASSLGWRGRGTQYF. In nucleotides, the CDR3 is TGTGCCAGCAGCTTAGGGTGGCGGGGGCGGGGTACGCAGTATTTT.

The chain has TRBV13 and TRBJ2-7; tentative D call: TRBD1 (7 bases). V was trimmed by 2 bases and J by 4 bases, leaving 15 bases between them. Germline V gene sequence: CDR1 PRHDT, CDR2 FYEKMQ (reference sequence). This CDR3 comprises 15 residues. DNA of the CDR3: TGTGCCAGCAGCTTAAGAGGGGGCCGGGGGTACGAGCAGTACTTC. It yields the protein CASSLRGGRGYEQYF. The full variable domain, its missing parts supplied by reference TRBV13 and TRBJ2-7, is AAGVIQSPRHLIKEKRETATLKCYPIPRHDTVYWYQQGPGQDPQFLISFYEKMQSDKGSIPDRFSAQQFSDYHSELNMSSLELGDSALYFCASSLRGGRGYEQYFGPGTRLTVT.

J is TRBJ1-5 and V is TRBV10-3; no definite D call. V lost 3 bases and J lost 1, with 7 bases in between. The CDR3 is 14 amino acids. Germline CDR1 and CDR2: ENHRY and SYGVKD. CDR3 region: CAISDSGSNQPQHF. In nucleotides, the CDR3 is TGTGCCATCAGTGACTCCGGGAGCAATCAGCCCCAGCATTTT.

The gene calls are TRBV19 and TRBJ2-1, with 10 bases identical to TRBD2. Germline V gives CDR1 LNHDA, CDR2 SQIVND (reference sequence). The CDR3 spans 15 residues. With V trimmed by 6 bases and J by 5 bases, 7 bases remained unmatched. CDR3 coding DNA: TGTGCCAGTAGGTGGACTAGCGGAAGCCACAATGAGCAGTTCTTC. Encoded protein: CASRWTSGSHNEQFF.

This sequence joins TRBV10-3 and TRBJ2-7; 10 positions match TRBD1. This CDR3 is 16 amino acids long. Unmatched junction bases numbered 9, after V lost 7 bases and J lost 0 bases. CDR1 ENHRY and CDR2 SYGVKD come from the germline V gene. CDR3 protein: CAITRDRGESSYEQYF. CDR3 nucleotide sequence: TGTGCCATCACTCGGGACAGGGGCGAAAGCTCCTACGAGCAGTACTTC.

The chain has TRBV7-9 and TRBJ1-1; 8 nucleotides line up with TRBD1. There are 15 residues in the CDR3. The germline gives CDR1 SEHNR, CDR2 FQNEAQ (reference sequence). The ends lost 5 bases at V and 1 base at J; junction bases unmatched: 6. The CDR3 region has the DNA TGTGCCAGCAGCCTGCCCGGACAGGGGAACACTGAAGCTTTCTTT. Its translation is CASSLPGQGNTEAFF.

This chain connects TRBV5-4 to TRBJ1-2; TRBD1 matches at 8 bases. This CDR3 has 17 amino acids. Germline V gene data show CDR1 as SGHNT and CDR2 as YYREEE (reference sequence). Trimming took 2 bases from V and 3 from J; bases not matched to a gene: 12. The CDR3: CASSFRTGRVEDYGYTF. CDR3 bases: TGTGCCAGCAGCTTCCGGACAGGGAGGGTCGAGGACTATGGCTACACCTTC.

The CDR3 region is CASSSQGARVNTEAFF. Here the CDR3 DNA reads TGTGCCAGCAGTTCCCAGGGGGCGAGGGTGAACACTGAAGCTTTCTTT. The V gene is TRBV27, the J gene TRBJ1-1, with 8 nucleotides matching TRBD1. The CDR3 length is 16 residues. The V gene's germline CDR1 is MNHEY and CDR2 SMNVEV (reference sequence). After removal of 4 bases from V and 0 bases from J, the junction contained 7 bases not matched to a gene.

The chain links TRBV5-4 to TRBJ1-2; no firm D call. The germline CDR1 and CDR2 sequences are SGHNT and YYREEE (reference sequence). V shed 4 bases and J shed 5 bases, with 15 bases lying between them. The CDR3 extends over 14 amino acids. CDR3 region: CASSRAIRRYGYTF. The CDR3 nucleotides are TGTGCCAGCAGCCGTGCGATTCGGAGGTATGGCTACACCTTC.

J is TRBJ1-1 and V is TRBV6-5; the D gene is possibly TRBD1 (6 bases). The CDR3 has 14 residues. Deletions cut 1 base from V and 5 bases from J, with 11 bases between. CDR1 MNHEY and CDR2 SVGAGI come from the germline V gene. CDR3 in DNA: TGTGCCAGCAGTTACTGGGGGGGCCGGACTGAAGCTTTCTTT. Its translation is CASSYWGGRTEAFF.

With respect to this clone: The germline gene is not matched at one end of the junction; a read error may be the cause. The chain uses TRBV7-9 and TRBJ1-1; weak D call: TRBD1 (5 bases). This CDR3 comprises 14 residues. The germline CDR1 and CDR2 sequences are SEHNR and FQNEAQ (reference sequence). DNA of the CDR3: TGTTCCAGCAGCTTAGAATGGGGGGGCACTGAAGCTTTCTTT. Amino acids: CSSSLEWGGTEAFF.

This rearrangement joins TRBV10-3 to TRBJ2-1; possibly TRBD2 for D (6 bases). V was shortened by 4 bases and J by 6 bases, with 16 bases between the two germline ends. There are 15 residues in the CDR3. Germline CDR1 and CDR2: ENHRY and SYGVKD. The CDR3 protein is CAISASRETVNEQFF. The CDR3 DNA follows: TGTGCCATCAGTGCCTCCCGGGAGACCGTCAATGAGCAGTTCTTC.

Concerning this clone itself: The junction shows a germline mismatch at one end, possibly a read error. V and J are TRBV7-9 and TRBJ2-7, with 8 bases aligning to TRBD1. The CDR3 runs 14 residues. Germline CDR1 and CDR2: SEHNR and FQNEAQ (reference sequence). This chain's CDR3 is CSSSLTTGVSEQYF. CDR3 DNA: TGTTCCAGCAGCCTGACGACAGGGGTCAGCGAGCAGTACTTC.

V is TRBV5-1 and J is TRBJ2-5; 7 bases are a match to TRBD2. The last part of the DNA fits TRBJ2-7 better; the J call may be wrong. Per germline, CDR1 SGHRS and CDR2 YFSETQ. The CDR3 has 16 residues. The CDR3 region is CASSLEPSGTSYEQYF. The CDR3 nucleotides read TGCGCCAGCAGCTTGGAACCAAGCGGGACCTCCTACGAGCAGTACTTC.

The CDR3 nucleotides read TGCGCCAGCAGTTCCTACTTCCTAGTGGCCGGGGAGCTGTTTTTT. Translation: CASSSYFLVAGELFF. The chain links TRBV5-1 to TRBJ2-2; D uncertain. From germline, CDR1 is SGHRS and CDR2 YFSETQ. The CDR3 has 15 amino acids. Trimming stripped 5 bases from V and 6 bases from J, with 17 bases between.

The rearrangement uses TRBV28 and TRBJ1-1; possible D gene TRBD1, 5 bases. The CDR3 spans 14 residues. Per germline, CDR1 MDHEN and CDR2 SYDVKM. Trimming stripped 5 bases from V and 5 bases from J, with 15 bases between. CDR3 residues: CASSVGGGGTEAFF. Here the CDR3 DNA reads TGTGCCAGCAGTGTGGGGGGGGGAGGTACTGAAGCTTTCTTT.

The V call is TRBV11-3, the J call TRBJ1-2, with D unclear. CDR3 length: 12 residues. V lost 3 bases to trimming and J lost 8 bases, with 10 bases between them. Per the germline V gene, CDR1 is SGHNT and CDR2 is YENEEA. CDR3 sequence: CASSFEVEGYTF. The CDR3 nucleotides are TGTGCCAGCAGCTTCGAGGTGGAAGGCTACACCTTC.